Below, one T cell receptor beta chain is given with its context. The antigen is undetermined. Via MiXCR, TCRdb re-called the reads, giving one row per CDR3 protein. The sample holds fewer than 550,000 distinct CDR3 sequences, around 27% seen once. The CDR3 spans 15 residues. Germline V lookup: CDR1 MNHEY, CDR2 SMNVEV (reference sequence). Trimming pared 6 bases from V and 3 bases from J, leaving 17 bases between. The source of the sample is a study of T cell repertoires in cytomegalovirus infection. Looking at the study overall: CMV infection and matching HLA type were both indicated by public TCR beta signatures. The study's findings and limits: Summed public TCR beta family frequency identified CMV carriers bearing the relevant HLA. Within the response measured ex vivo, HLA-C-restricted CMV-specific TCR beta clonotypes were dominant.

The TCR originated in a human donor in good health (CMV status not recorded). Some clones in this sample may be carry-over from other donors' samples. Sequencing used PBMCs. The genes are TRBV27 and TRBJ1-2, with TRBD1 as a possible D gene (5 bases). Here the CDR3 DNA reads TGTGCCAGCAGCCCCGGAACCGCAGGGTACTATGGCTACACCTTC. This encodes CASSPGTAGYYGYTF.